The entry below describes one T cell receptor (beta chain). Antigen specificity is unknown. This record comes from a study of beta chain features in type 1 diabetes. General observations from the study: All four CD4+ subsets from Type 1 diabetes patients carried moderately but significantly shorter TCRB CDR3s. VDJ junctions in type 1 diabetes patients carried more deletions and fewer insertions.

Of the isolated RNA, all was reverse transcribed, and so the sequenced material was expressed TCRB transcripts. Repertoires were generated with immunoSEQ multiplex PCR, while TCRdb's copy carries only in-frame clones and drops some. The top ten clones hold more than 0.1% of a sample with 500,000 to 800,000 clones, under 15% of them seen once. There are 18 residues in the CDR3. Germline V CDR1 and CDR2: LGHNA, YNFKEQ. V was trimmed by 2 bases and J by 4 bases, leaving 21 bases between them. The sequence came from a man aged 25-45 years with type 1 diabetes. This chain joins TRBV4-2 and TRBJ2-1; D is perhaps TRBD1 or TRBD2 (6 bases each). The sequencing input was naive CD4+ T cells from blood. CDR3: CASSQTAPATGTYNEQFF. Here the CDR3 DNA reads TGTGCCAGCAGCCAAACTGCTCCGGCAACAGGGACTTACAATGAGCAGTTCTTC.